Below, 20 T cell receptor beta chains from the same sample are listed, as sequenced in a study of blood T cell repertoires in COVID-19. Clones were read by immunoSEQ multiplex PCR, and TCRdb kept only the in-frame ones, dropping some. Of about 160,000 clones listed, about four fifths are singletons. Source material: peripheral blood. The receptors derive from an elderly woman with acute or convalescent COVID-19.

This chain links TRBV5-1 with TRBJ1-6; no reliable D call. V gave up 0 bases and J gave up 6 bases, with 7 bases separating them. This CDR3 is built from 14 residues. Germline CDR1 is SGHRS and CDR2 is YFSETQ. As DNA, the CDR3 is TGCGCCAGCAGCTTGGCCTTTAGTAATTCACCCCTCCACTTT. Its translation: CASSLAFSNSPLHF. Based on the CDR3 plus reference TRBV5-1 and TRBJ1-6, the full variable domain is KAGVTQTPRYLIKTRGQQVTLSCSPISGHRSVSWYQQTPGQGLQFLFEYFSETQRNKGNFPGRFSGRQFSNSRSEMNVSTLELGDSALYLCASSLAFSNSPLHFGNGTRLTVT.

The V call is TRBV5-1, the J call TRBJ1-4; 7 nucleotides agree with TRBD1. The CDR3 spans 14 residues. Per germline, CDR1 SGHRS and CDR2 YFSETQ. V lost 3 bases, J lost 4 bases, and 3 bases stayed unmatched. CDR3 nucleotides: TGCGCCAGCAGCTACGGACAGGTTAATGAAAAACTGTTTTTT. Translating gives CASSYGQVNEKLFF. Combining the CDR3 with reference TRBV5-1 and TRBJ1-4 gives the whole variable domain KAGVTQTPRYLIKTRGQQVTLSCSPISGHRSVSWYQQTPGQGLQFLFEYFSETQRNKGNFPGRFSGRQFSNSRSEMNVSTLELGDSALYLCASSYGQVNEKLFFGSGTQLSVL.

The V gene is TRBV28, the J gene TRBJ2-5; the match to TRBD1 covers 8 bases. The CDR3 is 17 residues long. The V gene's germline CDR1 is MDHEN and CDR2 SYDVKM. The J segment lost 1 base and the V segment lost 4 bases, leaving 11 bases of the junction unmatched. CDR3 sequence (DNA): TGTGCCAGCAGTTCCGCCAGGAGGGGACAGGTCCAAGAGACCCAGTACTTC. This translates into CASSSARRGQVQETQYF.

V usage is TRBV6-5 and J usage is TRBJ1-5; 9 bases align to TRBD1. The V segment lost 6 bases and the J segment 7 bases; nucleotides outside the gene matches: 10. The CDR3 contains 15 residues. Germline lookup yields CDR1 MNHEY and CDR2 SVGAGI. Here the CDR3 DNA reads TGTGCCAGCAGCCCAGGCGGGACAGGGACACAGCCCCAGCATTTT. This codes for CASSPGGTGTQPQHF.

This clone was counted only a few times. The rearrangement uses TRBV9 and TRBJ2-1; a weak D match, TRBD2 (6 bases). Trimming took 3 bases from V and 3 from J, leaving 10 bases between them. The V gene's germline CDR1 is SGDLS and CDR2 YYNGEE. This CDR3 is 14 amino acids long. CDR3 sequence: CASSASGLYNEQFF. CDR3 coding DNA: TGTGCCAGCAGCGCCAGCGGGCTCTACAATGAGCAGTTCTTC.

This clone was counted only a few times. CDR3 amino acids: CASSTWTGAEAFF. The CDR3 DNA reads as TGTGCCAGTAGTACCTGGACAGGGGCTGAAGCTTTCTTT. The gene calls are TRBV19 and TRBJ1-1, with TRBD1 matching over 9 bases. Germline assignment: CDR1 LNHDA and CDR2 SQIVND (reference sequence). V was clipped by 4 bases and J by 6 bases; unmatched bases: 3. This CDR3 has 13 residues.

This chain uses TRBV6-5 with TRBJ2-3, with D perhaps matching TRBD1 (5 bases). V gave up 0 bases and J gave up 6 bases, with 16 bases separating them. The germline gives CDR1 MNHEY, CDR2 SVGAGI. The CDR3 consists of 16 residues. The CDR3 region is CASSYSRASISDTQYF. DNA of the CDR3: TGTGCCAGCAGTTACTCCAGGGCTAGTATATCGGATACGCAGTATTTT.

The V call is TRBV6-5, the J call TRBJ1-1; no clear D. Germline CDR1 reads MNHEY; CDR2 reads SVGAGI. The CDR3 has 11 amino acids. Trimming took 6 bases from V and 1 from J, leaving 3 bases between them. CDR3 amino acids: CASRRNTEAFF. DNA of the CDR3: TGTGCCAGCAGGAGGAACACTGAAGCTTTCTTT.

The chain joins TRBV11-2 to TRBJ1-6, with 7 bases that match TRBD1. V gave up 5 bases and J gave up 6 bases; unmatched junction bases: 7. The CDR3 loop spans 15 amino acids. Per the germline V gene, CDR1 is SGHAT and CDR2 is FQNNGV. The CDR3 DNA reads TGTGCCAGCAGCCGGAGTCAGGGGGGTAATTCACCCCTCCACTTT. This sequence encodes CASSRSQGGNSPLHF.

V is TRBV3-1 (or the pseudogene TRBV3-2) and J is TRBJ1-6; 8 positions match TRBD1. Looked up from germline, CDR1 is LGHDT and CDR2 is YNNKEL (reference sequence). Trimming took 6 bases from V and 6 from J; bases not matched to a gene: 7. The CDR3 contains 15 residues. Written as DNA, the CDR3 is TGTGCCAGCAGACAGGACAGGGCTCGTAATTCACCCCTCCACTTT. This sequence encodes CASRQDRARNSPLHF.

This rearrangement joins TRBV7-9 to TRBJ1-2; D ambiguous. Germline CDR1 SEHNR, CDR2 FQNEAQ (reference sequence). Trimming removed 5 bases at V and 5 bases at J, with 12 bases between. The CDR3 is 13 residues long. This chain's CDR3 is CASSPRGSYGYTF. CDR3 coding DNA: TGTGCCAGCAGCCCGAGAGGTAGTTATGGCTACACCTTC.

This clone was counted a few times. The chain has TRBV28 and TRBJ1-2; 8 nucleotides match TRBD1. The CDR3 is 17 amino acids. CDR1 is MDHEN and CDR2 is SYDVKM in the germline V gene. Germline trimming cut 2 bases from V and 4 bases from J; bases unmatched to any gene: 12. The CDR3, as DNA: TGTGCCAGCAGTTTAGCAGGGGGCTCTCCCAGGTCCTATGGCTACACCTTC. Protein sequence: CASSLAGGSPRSYGYTF.

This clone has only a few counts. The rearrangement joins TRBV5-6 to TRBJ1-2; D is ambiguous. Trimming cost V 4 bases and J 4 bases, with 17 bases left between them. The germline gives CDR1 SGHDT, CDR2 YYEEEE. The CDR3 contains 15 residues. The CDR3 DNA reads TGTGCCAGCAGCCCCTACCTCAGGTTGGCCTATGGCTACACCTTC. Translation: CASSPYLRLAYGYTF. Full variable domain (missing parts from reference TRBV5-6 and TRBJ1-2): DAGVTQSPTHLIKTRGQQVTLRCSPKSGHDTVSWYQQALGQGPQFIFQYYEEEERQRGNFPDRFSGHQFPNYSSELNVNALLLGDSALYLCASSPYLRLAYGYTFGSGTRLTVV.

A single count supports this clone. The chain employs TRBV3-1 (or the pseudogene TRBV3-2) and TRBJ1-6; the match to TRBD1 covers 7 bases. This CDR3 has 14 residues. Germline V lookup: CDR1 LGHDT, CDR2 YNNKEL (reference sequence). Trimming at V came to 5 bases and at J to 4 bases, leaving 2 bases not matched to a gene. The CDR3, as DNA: TGTGCCAGCAGCACGGGACAGTATAATTCACCCCTCCACTTT. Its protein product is CASSTGQYNSPLHF.

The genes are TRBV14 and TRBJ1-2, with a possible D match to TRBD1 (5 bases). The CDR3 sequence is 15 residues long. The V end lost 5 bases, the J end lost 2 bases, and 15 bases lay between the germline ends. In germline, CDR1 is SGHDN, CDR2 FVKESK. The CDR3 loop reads CASSSQGGANYGYTF. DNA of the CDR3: TGTGCCAGCAGCTCTCAGGGCGGGGCGAACTATGGCTACACCTTC.

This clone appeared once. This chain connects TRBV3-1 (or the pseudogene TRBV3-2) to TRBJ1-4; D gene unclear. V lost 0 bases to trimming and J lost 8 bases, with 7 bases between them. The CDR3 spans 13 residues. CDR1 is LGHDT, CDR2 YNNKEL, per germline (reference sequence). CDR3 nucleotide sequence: TGTGCCAGCAGCCAAGAGACGCGGGAAAAACTGTTTTTT. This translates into CASSQETREKLFF.

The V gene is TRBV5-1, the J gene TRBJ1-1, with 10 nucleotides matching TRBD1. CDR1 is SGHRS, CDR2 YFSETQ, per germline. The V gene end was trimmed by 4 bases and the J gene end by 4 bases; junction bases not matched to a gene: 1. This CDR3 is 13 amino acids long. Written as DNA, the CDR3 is TGCGCCAGCAGCAGGACAGGGGGCACTGAAGCTTTCTTT. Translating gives CASSRTGGTEAFF.

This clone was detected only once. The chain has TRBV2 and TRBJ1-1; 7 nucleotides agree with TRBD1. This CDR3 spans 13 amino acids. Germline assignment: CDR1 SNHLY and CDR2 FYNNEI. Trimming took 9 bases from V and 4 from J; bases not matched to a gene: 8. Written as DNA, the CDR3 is TGTGCCAGATCACAGGGGCGAGCCACTGAAGCTTTCTTT. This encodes CARSQGRATEAFF.

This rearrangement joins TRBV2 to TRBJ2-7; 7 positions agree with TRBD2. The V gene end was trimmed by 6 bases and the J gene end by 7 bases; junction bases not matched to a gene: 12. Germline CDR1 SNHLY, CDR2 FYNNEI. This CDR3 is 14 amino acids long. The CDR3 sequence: CASRYLQTSMEQYF. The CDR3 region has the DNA TGTGCCAGCAGATACCTCCAGACTAGCATGGAGCAGTACTTC.

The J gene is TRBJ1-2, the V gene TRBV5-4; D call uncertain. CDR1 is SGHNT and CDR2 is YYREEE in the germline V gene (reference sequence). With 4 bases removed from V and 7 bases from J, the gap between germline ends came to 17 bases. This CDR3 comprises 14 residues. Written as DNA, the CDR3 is TGTGCCAGCAGCCCAGACTCCAAAACGGGTGGCTACACCTTC. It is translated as CASSPDSKTGGYTF.